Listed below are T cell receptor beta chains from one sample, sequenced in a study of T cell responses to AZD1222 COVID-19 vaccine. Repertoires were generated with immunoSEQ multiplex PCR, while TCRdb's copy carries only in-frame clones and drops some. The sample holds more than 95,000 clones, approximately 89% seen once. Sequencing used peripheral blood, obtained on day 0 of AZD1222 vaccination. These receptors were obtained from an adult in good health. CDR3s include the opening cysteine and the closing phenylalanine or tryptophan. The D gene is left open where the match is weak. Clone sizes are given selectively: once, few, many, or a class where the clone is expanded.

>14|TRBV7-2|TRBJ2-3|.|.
TGTGCCAGCACAACAGGGATAAGCACAGATACGCAGTATTTT
CASTTGISTDTQYF
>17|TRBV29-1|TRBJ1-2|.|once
TGCAGCGTTGAAGATCGAGGGGGAGGGCCGTCTAACTATGGCTACACCTTC
CSVEDRGGGPSNYGYTF
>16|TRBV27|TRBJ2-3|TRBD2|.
TGTGCCAGCAGCCCCGGACTAGCGGGGGGAGGGGATACGCAGTATTTT
CASSPGLAGGGDTQYF
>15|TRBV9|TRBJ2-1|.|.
TGTGCCAGCAGCCCCTTGGGGGGGCCTTACAATGAGCAGTTCTTC
CASSPLGGPYNEQFF
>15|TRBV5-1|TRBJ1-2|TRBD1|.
TGCGCCAGCAGCTATGGAGGGACAGGGCCATATGGCTACACCTTC
CASSYGGTGPYGYTF
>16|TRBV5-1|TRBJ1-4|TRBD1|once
TGCGCCAGCAGCTTGAGGCAAGGGGGCGCAAATGAAAAACTGTTTTTT
CASSLRQGGANEKLFF
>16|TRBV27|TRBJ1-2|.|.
TGTGCCAGCAGTACCCGCCGGACGGACGCGTCTATGCCCTACACCTTC
CASSTRRTDASMPYTF
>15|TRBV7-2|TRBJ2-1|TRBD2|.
TGTGCCAGCAGCGGAACTAGCGGGGGTTTGAATGAGCAGTTCTTC
CASSGTSGGLNEQFF
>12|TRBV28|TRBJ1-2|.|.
TGTGCCAGCAGAGGGCCGGCCTCAGGCTACACCTTC
CASRGPASGYTF
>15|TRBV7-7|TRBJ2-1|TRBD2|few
TGTGCTAGCAGCCCTAGCGGGGGGGCTGGGAATGAGCAGTTCTTC
CASSPSGGAGNEQFF
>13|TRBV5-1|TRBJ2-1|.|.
TGCGCCAGCAGCGACCCCCCGGGGGATGAGCAGTTCTTC
CASSDPPGDEQFF
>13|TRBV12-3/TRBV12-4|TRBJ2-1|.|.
TGTGCCAGCAGTCCATACCGTAACAATGAGCAGTTCTTC
CASSPYRNNEQFF